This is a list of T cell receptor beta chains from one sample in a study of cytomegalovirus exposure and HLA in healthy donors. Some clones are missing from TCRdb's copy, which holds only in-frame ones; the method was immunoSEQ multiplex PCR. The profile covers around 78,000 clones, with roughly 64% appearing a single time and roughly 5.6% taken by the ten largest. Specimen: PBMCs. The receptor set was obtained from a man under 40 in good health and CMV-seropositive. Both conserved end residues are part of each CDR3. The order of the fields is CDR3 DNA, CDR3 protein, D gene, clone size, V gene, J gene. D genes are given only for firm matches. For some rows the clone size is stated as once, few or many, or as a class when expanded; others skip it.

DNA: TGTGCCAGCAGCCAACTGACCGGGACTAGCATTGGGGGCTTCTACGAGCAGTACTTC
CDR3: CASSQLTGTSIGGFYEQYF
D: TRBD2
size: -
V: TRBV7-6
J: TRBJ2-7

DNA: TGCAGCACCTACGGGTCCATCGCGAACACCGGGGAGCTGTTTTTT
CDR3: CSTYGSIANTGELFF
D: -
size: few
V: TRBV29-1
J: TRBJ2-2

DNA: TGTGCCAGAGGGGGGCCAGGGGGGTACACCGGGGAGCTGTTTTTT
CDR3: CARGGPGGYTGELFF
D: -
size: -
V: TRBV2
J: TRBJ2-2

DNA: TGTGCTAGTGGTCCCGACGAGGCCGCTAATGAAAAACTGTTTTTT
CDR3: CASGPDEAANEKLFF
D: -
size: -
V: TRBV12-5
J: TRBJ1-4

DNA: TGTGCCAGCAGCCTAGCGGGGGGGTCAGATACGCAGTATTTT
CDR3: CASSLAGGSDTQYF
D: TRBD2
size: once
V: TRBV2
J: TRBJ2-3

DNA: TGCGCCAGCAGTGAGTCCGGTCTGAGGGAGACCCAGTACTTC
CDR3: CASSESGLRETQYF
D: -
size: few
V: TRBV10-1
J: TRBJ2-5

DNA: TGTGCCAGCAGCCCCAGGGAGGGTGAGCAGTTCTTC
CDR3: CASSPREGEQFF
D: TRBD2
size: -
V: TRBV11-1
J: TRBJ2-1

DNA: TGTGCCAGCAGTGTTCAGGGCGCCCTCATGAACACTGAAGCTTTCTTT
CDR3: CASSVQGALMNTEAFF
D: -
size: -
V: TRBV2
J: TRBJ1-1

DNA: TGTGCCAGCACGTTTGGCGGATACAATGAGCAGTTCTTC
CDR3: CASTFGGYNEQFF
D: -
size: -
V: TRBV7-6
J: TRBJ2-1

DNA: TGTGCCAGCAGTTTATCCCCGCGACAGGGACTCGGGCAGTACTTC
CDR3: CASSLSPRQGLGQYF
D: -
size: -
V: TRBV27
J: TRBJ2-7

DNA: TGCGCCAGCAGCGGGGGGACTCGCTACGAGCAGTACTTC
CDR3: CASSGGTRYEQYF
D: -
size: -
V: TRBV5-1
J: TRBJ2-7

DNA: TGTGCCAGCAGCTTAGCTGGGACAGGGGACTACGAGCAGTACTTC
CDR3: CASSLAGTGDYEQYF
D: TRBD1
size: -
V: TRBV7-6
J: TRBJ2-7

DNA: TGTGCCAGCAGTCGGACCAGTAGGGGCTCCTACGAGCAGTACTTC
CDR3: CASSRTSRGSYEQYF
D: -
size: -
V: TRBV28
J: TRBJ2-7

DNA: TGTGCAAGTTCGCAGGGGGGCTATGGCTACACCTTC
CDR3: CASSQGGYGYTF
D: TRBD1
size: -
V: TRBV9
J: TRBJ1-2

DNA: TGCGCCAGCAGCTTGGTGGTGGGCGATGGCTACACCTTC
CDR3: CASSLVVGDGYTF
D: -
size: -
V: TRBV5-1
J: TRBJ1-2

DNA: TGTGCCAGCTCACCTGGGACAGGAGACAATGAGCAGTTCTTC
CDR3: CASSPGTGDNEQFF
D: TRBD1
size: once
V: TRBV18
J: TRBJ2-1

DNA: TGTGCCAGCAGTTTTGGTCTAGCGGGAGGATCCCACGAGCAGTACTTC
CDR3: CASSFGLAGGSHEQYF
D: TRBD2
size: -
V: TRBV28
J: TRBJ2-7

DNA: TGTGCCACCCAGAGGGGGAATTTGATTTACTTC
CDR3: CATQRGNLIYF
D: -
size: -
V: TRBV15
J: TRBJ2-4

DNA: TGTGCCAGCAGCCAAGAGGGGACTAGCTTAGACGAGCAGTACTTC
CDR3: CASSQEGTSLDEQYF
D: TRBD2
size: few
V: TRBV16
J: TRBJ2-7

DNA: TGTGCCAGCGGGACAGGGGTCCACGAGCAGTACTTC
CDR3: CASGTGVHEQYF
D: TRBD1
size: -
V: TRBV25-1
J: TRBJ2-7

DNA: TGTGCCAGCACTACTGCGGGGGGGCGCGGAGAGACCCAGTACTTC
CDR3: CASTTAGGRGETQYF
D: TRBD2
size: -
V: TRBV27
J: TRBJ2-5

DNA: TGCGCCAGCAGCCAAGACGAGGAGCGGGGGTTCTACGAGCAGTACTTC
CDR3: CASSQDEERGFYEQYF
D: TRBD2
size: -
V: TRBV4-1
J: TRBJ2-7

DNA: TGCAGCGTTGTATCGGCGGGGGGGCCTCGAGAGACCCAGTACTTC
CDR3: CSVVSAGGPRETQYF
D: TRBD2
size: -
V: TRBV29-1
J: TRBJ2-5

DNA: TGTGCCAGCAGCTTAACGGTAGCGGGGGCGCAGTATTTT
CDR3: CASSLTVAGAQYF
D: TRBD2
size: -
V: TRBV7-3
J: TRBJ2-3

DNA: TGTGCCAGCAGCTTAGATGGCGGGAGATACGCAGATACGCAGTATTTT
CDR3: CASSLDGGRYADTQYF
D: TRBD2
size: -
V: TRBV11-3
J: TRBJ2-3

DNA: TGCAGCGTCGGCCGGACCTCAGCGGACTACAATGAGCAGTTCTTC
CDR3: CSVGRTSADYNEQFF
D: -
size: -
V: TRBV29-1
J: TRBJ2-1

DNA: TGCGCCAGCAGTGGGGCTAGCGGGAGGGATGAGCAGTTCTTC
CDR3: CASSGASGRDEQFF
D: TRBD2
size: -
V: TRBV10-1
J: TRBJ2-1

DNA: TGTGCCAGTAGGGAGGGACAGGGGAACACCGGGGAGCTGTTTTTT
CDR3: CASREGQGNTGELFF
D: TRBD1
size: -
V: TRBV19
J: TRBJ2-2

DNA: TGTGCCAGCAGTTCGGCAGGGGGCGCAGCTAATGAAAAACTGTTTTTT
CDR3: CASSSAGGAANEKLFF
D: TRBD1
size: -
V: TRBV6-5
J: TRBJ1-4

DNA: TGTGCCATCAGCGGGGGAGGCGAAGTGCGTTACAATGAGCAGTTCTTC
CDR3: CAISGGGEVRYNEQFF
D: -
size: few
V: TRBV10-3
J: TRBJ2-1

DNA: TGTGCCAGCAGCTTACCCGGGACATTCACTTGGGCCAACGTCCTGACTTTC
CDR3: CASSLPGTFTWANVLTF
D: -
size: few
V: TRBV5-8
J: TRBJ2-6

DNA: TGTGCCAGCAGCTTAGATCGGGGGGGCCGGGAGCAGTTCTTC
CDR3: CASSLDRGGREQFF
D: TRBD2
size: -
V: TRBV11-2
J: TRBJ2-1

DNA: TGTGCCAGCAGTACGGGGACAGGGGGTCACACCTTC
CDR3: CASSTGTGGHTF
D: TRBD1
size: -
V: TRBV27
J: TRBJ1-2

DNA: TGCGCCAGCAGCCTTGGACAGCGTAGTCTCTCCTATAATTCACCCCTCCACTTT
CDR3: CASSLGQRSLSYNSPLHF
D: -
size: -
V: TRBV5-1
J: TRBJ1-6

DNA: TGTGCCAGCAGCTTCGACAGGGATCCCTACGAGCAGTACTTC
CDR3: CASSFDRDPYEQYF
D: TRBD1
size: few
V: TRBV13
J: TRBJ2-7

DNA: TGTGCCAGCAGCGTAGTTAACAGGGAGAACACTGAAGCTTTCTTT
CDR3: CASSVVNRENTEAFF
D: -
size: few
V: TRBV9
J: TRBJ1-1

DNA: TGTGCCAGCAGTCTAGGCTACCCGGGGGCCAACGTCCTGACTTTC
CDR3: CASSLGYPGANVLTF
D: -
size: -
V: TRBV6-5
J: TRBJ2-6

DNA: TGTGCCAGTAGTATAGGGTACAGGGAGAGCTACACCTTC
CDR3: CASSIGYRESYTF
D: -
size: -
V: TRBV19
J: TRBJ1-2

DNA: TGTGCCAGCAGCCAAAATCTAGCGGGGGAGACCCAGTACTTC
CDR3: CASSQNLAGETQYF
D: TRBD2
size: -
V: TRBV4-2
J: TRBJ2-5